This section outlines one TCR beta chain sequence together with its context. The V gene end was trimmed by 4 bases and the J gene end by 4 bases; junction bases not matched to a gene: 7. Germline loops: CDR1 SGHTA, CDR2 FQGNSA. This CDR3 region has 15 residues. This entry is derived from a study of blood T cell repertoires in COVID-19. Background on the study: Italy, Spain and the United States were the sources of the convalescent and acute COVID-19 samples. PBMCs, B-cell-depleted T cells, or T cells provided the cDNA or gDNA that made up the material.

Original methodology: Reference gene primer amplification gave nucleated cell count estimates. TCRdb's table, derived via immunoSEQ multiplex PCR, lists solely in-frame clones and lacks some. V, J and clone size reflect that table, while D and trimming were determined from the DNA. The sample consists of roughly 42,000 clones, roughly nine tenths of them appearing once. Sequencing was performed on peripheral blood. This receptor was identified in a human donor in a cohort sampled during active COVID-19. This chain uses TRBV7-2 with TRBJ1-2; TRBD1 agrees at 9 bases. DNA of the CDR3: TGTGCCAGCAGCTCTCACGTGACAGGGGGCTATGGCTACACCTTC. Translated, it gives CASSSHVTGGYGYTF.